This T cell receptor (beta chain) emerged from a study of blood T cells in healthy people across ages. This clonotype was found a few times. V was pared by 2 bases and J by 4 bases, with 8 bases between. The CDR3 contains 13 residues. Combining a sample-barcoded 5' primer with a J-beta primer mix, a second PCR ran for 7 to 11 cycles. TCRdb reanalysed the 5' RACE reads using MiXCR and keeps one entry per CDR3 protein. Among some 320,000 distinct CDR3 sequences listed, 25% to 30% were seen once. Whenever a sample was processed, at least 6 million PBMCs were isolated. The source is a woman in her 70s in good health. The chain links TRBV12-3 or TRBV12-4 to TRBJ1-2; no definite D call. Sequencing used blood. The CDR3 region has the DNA TGTGCCAGCAGTTTATCGACTGGCTATGGCTACACCTTC. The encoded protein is CASSLSTGYGYTF.